A selection of T cell receptor beta chains follows, all from one sample in a study of T cell changes during pregnancy in multiple sclerosis. Measured with immunoSEQ multiplex PCR; TCRdb has only the in-frame clones, and not every one. Of more than 20,000 clones in the sample, about nine tenths were seen once. This material consisted of CD8+ T cells from peripheral blood mononuclear cells, taken in the third trimester of pregnancy. These TCRs come from a female donor in good health, enrolled as a control in a pregnancy study. Both conserved end residues are part of each CDR3. A D gene is named only where the DNA matches it firmly. Clone size is stated in some rows and not others, as once, few, many or a class when expanded.

- TRBJ2-5 TRBV15 - 15 CATSRVGGGQETQYF TGTGCCACCAGCAGAGTGGGAGGAGGACAAGAGACCCAGTACTTC
- TRBJ1-4 TRBV19 - 14 CASTLGQFNEKLFF TGTGCCAGTACCCTTGGTCAGTTTAATGAAAAACTGTTTTTT
- TRBJ2-7 TRBV7-9 - 11 CASGRPYEQYF TGTGCCAGCGGGAGACCCTACGAGCAGTACTTC
- TRBJ2-1 TRBV28 - 11 CASTRGVEQFF TGTGCCAGCACCAGGGGCGTTGAGCAGTTCTTC
- TRBJ2-3 TRBV2 TRBD2 15 CAIPRASGTTDTQYF TGTGCCATCCCACGGGCTAGCGGAACCACAGATACGCAGTATTTT
- TRBJ2-3 TRBV7-3 - 14 CASSRGSSTDTQYF TGTGCCAGCAGTCGGGGATCTAGCACAGATACGCAGTATTTT
- TRBJ2-7 TRBV18 - 13 CASSLPGHHEQYF TGTGCCAGCTCACTACCGGGACACCACGAGCAGTACTTC
- TRBJ2-6 TRBV6-1 - 15 CASSTGNSGANVLTF TGTGCCAGCAGTACAGGAAACTCTGGGGCCAACGTCCTGACTTTC
- TRBJ1-2 TRBV2 - 12 CASSAPLGGYTF TGTGCCAGCAGTGCCCCCCTAGGTGGCTACACCTTC
- TRBJ2-3 TRBV27 - 11 CASSLGDTQYF TGTGCCAGCAGTTTAGGCGATACGCAGTATTTT
- TRBJ1-1 TRBV25-1 TRBD1 16 CASSEWDRRVNTEAFF TGTGCCAGCAGTGAGTGGGACAGAAGGGTGAACACTGAAGCTTTCTTT
- TRBJ1-1 TRBV7-8 TRBD1 13 CASSLSGQVEAFF TGTGCCAGCAGCTTAAGCGGACAGGTCGAAGCTTTCTTT
few TRBJ2-1 TRBV4-2 TRBD2 16 CASSQDSGEGHNEQFF TGTGCCAGCAGCCAAGATAGCGGGGAGGGACACAATGAGCAGTTCTTC
- TRBJ2-5 TRBV7-9 TRBD2 17 CASSPGGLAGEKETQYF TGTGCCAGCAGCCCGGGAGGTCTAGCGGGGGAAAAGGAGACCCAGTACTTC
- TRBJ1-5 TRBV27 - 15 CASSLYTGPNQPQHF TGTGCCAGCAGTTTATACACAGGGCCCAATCAGCCCCAGCATTTT
- TRBJ1-3 TRBV14 - 15 CASSQGAGTGNTIYF TGTGCCAGCAGCCAGGGGGCTGGGACTGGAAACACCATATATTTT
- TRBJ1-1 TRBV4-2 TRBD1 17 CASSQASGGAGGTEAFF TGTGCCAGCAGCCAAGCTTCAGGGGGCGCCGGGGGCACTGAAGCTTTCTTT
- TRBJ2-1 TRBV7-6 TRBD2 15 CASSTAGGLNNEQFF TGTGCCAGCAGCACTGCGGGGGGGCTCAACAATGAGCAGTTCTTC
- TRBJ2-5 TRBV19 TRBD1 14 CASSITGGEETQYF TGTGCCAGTAGTATAACAGGGGGCGAAGAGACCCAGTACTTC
- TRBJ1-5 TRBV6-5 - 15 CASSVRTDSNQPQHF TGTGCCAGCAGTGTCCGGACAGATAGCAATCAGCCCCAGCATTTT
- TRBJ2-1 TRBV7-9 TRBD2 19 CASSPRTSGGYPSYNEQFF TGTGCCAGCAGCCCAAGGACTAGCGGGGGTTACCCCTCCTACAATGAGCAGTTCTTC
once TRBJ2-7 TRBV28 TRBD2 12 CASSFPGGWEYF TGTGCCAGCAGTTTCCCGGGGGGTTGGGAGTACTTC
- TRBJ2-7 TRBV21-1 - 16 CASSKERQGISYEQYF TGTGCCAGCAGCAAAGAACGACAGGGGATCTCCTACGAGCAGTACTTC
- TRBJ2-3 TRBV6-5 - 15 CASSYFPEVLDTQYF TGTGCCAGCAGTTACTTCCCAGAGGTGTTGGATACGCAGTATTTT
- TRBJ2-1 TRBV19 - 14 CASIGGVAGNEQFF TGTGCCAGTATAGGGGGAGTAGCGGGCAATGAGCAGTTCTTC
once TRBJ2-1 TRBV2 - 12 CASWGAYNEQFF TGTGCCAGCTGGGGAGCCTACAATGAGCAGTTCTTC
- TRBJ2-1 TRBV5-6 TRBD2 14 CASSLVRLAGEQFF TGTGCCAGCAGCTTGGTACGACTAGCGGGGGAGCAGTTCTTC
- TRBJ2-7 TRBV4-1 TRBD2 15 CASSHTSGSSYEQYF TGCGCCAGCAGCCATACTAGCGGTAGCTCCTACGAGCAGTACTTC
- TRBJ2-1 TRBV27 TRBD2 14 CASRPTSGYNEQFF TGTGCCAGCAGACCGACTAGCGGCTACAATGAGCAGTTCTTC
- TRBJ2-3 TRBV6-1 TRBD2 15 CASLGVAGGTDTQYF TGTGCCAGCCTCGGGGTAGCGGGGGGTACAGATACGCAGTATTTT
- TRBJ2-1 TRBV6-4 - 15 CASSEGAGANNEQFF TGTGCCAGCAGTGAGGGGGCGGGGGCAAACAATGAGCAGTTCTTC
- TRBJ2-7 TRBV19 - 14 CASSIAGRGNEQYF TGTGCCAGTAGTATAGCAGGGAGGGGGAACGAGCAGTACTTC
once TRBJ2-7 TRBV9 - 15 CASGDSSEGTYEQYF TGTGCCAGCGGGGATTCCTCGGAGGGAACCTACGAGCAGTACTTC
- TRBJ1-2 TRBV7-3 - 14 CASSRWGGRYGYTF TGTGCCAGCAGCAGGTGGGGAGGGCGGTATGGCTACACCTTC
- TRBJ1-6 TRBV5-6 - 14 CASSFKRYNSPLHF TGTGCCAGCAGCTTTAAACGGTATAATTCACCCCTCCACTTT
- TRBJ1-1 TRBV9 TRBD1 16 CASSVAGTVGNTEAFF TGTGCCAGCAGCGTAGCCGGGACAGTTGGGAACACTGAAGCTTTCTTT
medium-sized TRBJ2-1 TRBV30 - 13 CAWGIRDTNEQFF TGTGCCTGGGGAATCAGGGACACCAATGAGCAGTTCTTC
- TRBJ2-2 TRBV29-1 TRBD1 14 CSAVGQVFTGELFF TGCAGCGCCGTAGGACAGGTATTCACCGGGGAGCTGTTTTTT
- TRBJ2-1 TRBV19 - 16 CASSIDGAVSYNEQFF TGTGCCAGTAGTATAGATGGGGCGGTCTCCTACAATGAGCAGTTCTTC
once TRBJ1-1 TRBV2 TRBD1 13 CASILTGGGEAFF TGTGCCAGCATCTTGACAGGGGGAGGAGAAGCTTTCTTT